What follows are 7 T cell receptor beta chains derived from one specimen sequenced in a study of T cell repertoires in cytomegalovirus infection (dated by TCRdb to the late 2010s). Instrument used: Illumina HiSeq 1500. The raw public data were reprocessed by TCRdb itself: fastp quality trimming at Q25, MiXCR clonotype calling, in-frame beta chains only. Each entry merges the rows of one CDR3 protein and shows their most common DNA and genes. The sample data list 560,000 or so distinct CDR3 sequences, and 16% of these were observed just once. Roughly 25% of the sample belongs to the ten largest clones. Sequencing used CD8+ T cells from PBMCs. The origin of the receptors is a human donor in good health (CMV status not recorded). Some clones in this sample may be carry-over from other donors' samples.

This clonotype was observed at least ten times. This rearrangement joins TRBV28 to TRBJ1-5; D call uncertain. V gave up 3 bases and J gave up 3 bases, with 18 bases separating them. CDR1 MDHEN and CDR2 SYDVKM come from the germline V gene. This CDR3 has 17 amino acids. CDR3 sequence reads: CASSFVYTSFVNQPQHF. For the CDR3, the DNA is TGTGCCAGCAGTTTTGTCTACACGTCCTTTGTCAATCAGCCCCAGCATTTT.

This clonotype was seen ten or more times. The chain employs TRBV7-6 and TRBJ1-2, with 7 bases that match TRBD1. The V gene end was trimmed by 0 bases and the J gene end by 4 bases; junction bases not matched to a gene: 5. This CDR3 is built from 15 residues. Germline values: CDR1 SGHVS, CDR2 FNYEAQ. The CDR3 region is CASSLAKGAIYGYTF. The CDR3 nucleotides are TGTGCCAGCAGCTTAGCAAAGGGGGCGATCTATGGCTACACCTTC.

This sequence joins TRBV20-1 and TRBJ2-1; D call uncertain. The CDR3 is made up of 13 amino acids. CDR1 is DFQATT and CDR2 is SNEGSKA in the germline V gene (reference sequence). With 0 bases removed from V and 3 bases from J, the gap between germline ends came to 6 bases. CDR3 region: CSAREGNYNEQFF. The CDR3 DNA reads TGCAGTGCTAGAGAAGGGAACTACAATGAGCAGTTCTTC.

The chain carries TRBV7-9 and TRBJ2-1, with 9 bases that match TRBD2. CDR1 and CDR2 (germline): SEHNR, FQNEAQ (reference sequence). This CDR3 contains 17 residues. The junction had 10 bases not matched to a gene; V was cut back by 4 bases and J by 3 bases. The CDR3 nucleotides read TGTGCCAGCAGCTCGGGGATCGGACTAGCGAGCTACAATGAGCAGTTCTTC. Translation gives CASSSGIGLASYNEQFF.

The chain joins TRBV28 to TRBJ1-5, with a tentative D call TRBD1 (6 bases). The V gene's germline CDR1 is MDHEN and CDR2 SYDVKM. The V end lost 5 bases, the J end lost 5 bases, and 16 bases lay between the germline ends. The CDR3 runs to 15 residues. The CDR3 DNA sequence: TGTGCCAGCAGTCCTCAACGGGACACCGATCAGCCCCAGCATTTT. Translated, it gives CASSPQRDTDQPQHF.

This clonotype was detected once. The chain employs TRBV25-1 and TRBJ2-7; a possible D gene is TRBD1 (6 bases). CDR3 size: 16 residues. Germline CDR1 is MGHDK and CDR2 is SYGVNS. V shed 4 bases and J shed 3 bases, with 19 bases lying between them. The CDR3 bases are TGTGCCAGCAGTGCCTCCGGACAGACAAAATACTACGAGCAGTACTTC. Translation: CASSASGQTKYYEQYF.

This clonotype was recorded at least ten times. V and J are TRBV4-2 and TRBJ2-5, with unresolved D. V lost 0 bases to trimming and J lost 3 bases, with 8 bases between them. Germline V gives CDR1 LGHNA, CDR2 YNFKEQ. This CDR3 has 14 residues. CDR3 nucleotides: TGTGCCAGCAGCCAAGAAGTAAGGGAAGAGACCCAGTACTTC. It translates to CASSQEVREETQYF.